This T cell receptor (beta chain) was recovered during a study of blood T cell repertoires in COVID-19. The wider study: COVID-19 samples collected from the United States, Italy and Spain covered acute and convalescent phases. Sample material is recorded as cDNA or gDNA derived from T cells, B-cell-depleted T cells, or PBMCs.

In the original analysis: Reference gene primer amplification in the assay estimated nucleated cell counts. The data were produced by immunoSEQ multiplex PCR, yet TCRdb's version contains in-frame clones alone and is incomplete. The V and J calls and clone size come from that table; D and trimming were worked out from the DNA. In the table there are roughly 39,000 clones, 65% to 90% of which are singletons. In this sample, this clone turned up once. The germline gives CDR1 MNHNS, CDR2 SASEGT. This CDR3 spans 13 amino acids. With V trimmed by 3 bases and J by 5 bases, 3 bases remained unmatched. Material: peripheral blood. This clonotype was obtained from a human donor in a cohort sampled during active COVID-19. V and J are TRBV6-1 and TRBJ2-5; TRBD1 aligns across 7 bases. CDR3 region: CASSETGLETQYF. The CDR3 DNA sequence: TGTGCCAGCAGTGAGACAGGGTTGGAGACCCAGTACTTC.